This T cell receptor (beta chain) was sequenced in a study of metastatic and nonmetastatic thyroid tumors. Study-wide findings and caveats: The study reportedly found significantly higher TCR beta diversity in malignant thyroid tumors than benign nodules, in blood and tumor.

A remark on this clone: Its antigen is not identified.

MiXCR re-clonotyped the PCR reads for TCRdb. The repertoire holds approximately 15,000 clones, roughly 3.5% seen once, with more than 20% in the top ten. Prior to thyroid surgery, none of the patients had received any treatment. The specimen sequenced was tumor tissue. The source of this sequence is a female donor with papillary thyroid cancer or a benign thyroid nodule (not recorded which). Some clones in this sample may be carry-over from other donors' samples.

CDR3 in amino acids: CASSYSLNEGASGYTF. The CDR3 coding sequence is TGTGCCAGCAGTTACTCCTTAAATGAGGGGGCCAGTGGCTACACCTTC. The chain joins TRBV6-2 or TRBV6-3 to TRBJ1-2; 7 nucleotides line up with TRBD1. Germline trimming cut 0 bases from V and 7 bases from J; bases unmatched to any gene: 11. The CDR3 contains 16 residues. CDR1 MNHEY and CDR2 SVGEGT come from the germline V gene.